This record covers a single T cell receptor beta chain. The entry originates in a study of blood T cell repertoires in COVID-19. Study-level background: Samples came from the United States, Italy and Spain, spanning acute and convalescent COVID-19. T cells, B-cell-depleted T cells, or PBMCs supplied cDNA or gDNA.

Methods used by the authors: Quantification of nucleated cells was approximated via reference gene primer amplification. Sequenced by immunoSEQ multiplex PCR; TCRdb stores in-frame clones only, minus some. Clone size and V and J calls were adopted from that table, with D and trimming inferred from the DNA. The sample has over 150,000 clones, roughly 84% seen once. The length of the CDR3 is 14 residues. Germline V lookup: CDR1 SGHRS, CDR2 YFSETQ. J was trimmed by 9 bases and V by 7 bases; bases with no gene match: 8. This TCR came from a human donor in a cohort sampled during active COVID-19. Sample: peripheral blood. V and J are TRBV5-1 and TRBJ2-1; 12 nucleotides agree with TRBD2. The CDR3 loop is CASGLAGGPGEQFF. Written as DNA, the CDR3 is TGCGCCAGCGGCCTAGCGGGAGGGCCGGGTGAGCAGTTCTTC.